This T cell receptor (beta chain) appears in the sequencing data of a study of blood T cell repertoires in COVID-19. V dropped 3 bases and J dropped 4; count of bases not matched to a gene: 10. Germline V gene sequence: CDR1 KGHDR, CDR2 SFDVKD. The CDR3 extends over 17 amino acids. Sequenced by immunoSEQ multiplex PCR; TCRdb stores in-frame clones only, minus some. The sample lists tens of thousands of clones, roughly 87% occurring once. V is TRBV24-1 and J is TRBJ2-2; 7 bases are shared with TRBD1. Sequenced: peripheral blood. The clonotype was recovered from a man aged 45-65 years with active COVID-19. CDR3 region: CATSDPHGTETTGELFF. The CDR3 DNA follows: TGTGCCACCAGTGATCCCCACGGGACAGAAACCACCGGGGAGCTGTTTTTT.